This T cell receptor (beta chain) was documented in a study of blood T cells in healthy people across ages. As concerns this clonotype: The target antigen is unknown.

Collection of around 9.3 milliliters of peripheral blood was performed for each donor. Isolated per sample were at least 6 million PBMCs. A second roughly 6 to 12 cycle PCR used barcoded and J-beta primers. Sequencing recovered at least 3 million CDR3-containing paired-end reads from each sample. MiXCR, applied by TCRdb to the 5' RACE reads, yields one record per CDR3 protein. The sample carries fewer than 800,000 distinct CDR3 sequences, less than 40% recorded once. V was pared by 0 bases and J by 1 base, with 9 bases between. CDR1 MNHEY and CDR2 SMNVEV come from the germline V gene (reference sequence). The CDR3 contains 15 residues. Study outcomes and limitations: Among long-lived donors, naive CD4+ cells were more numerous and diversity higher than in aged donors.

The chain links TRBV27 to TRBJ1-1; D gene unclear. This sequence originates from a woman at least 80 years old in good health. Input material: blood. This chain's CDR3 is CASSLSGNTNTEAFF. The DNA of the CDR3 is TGTGCCAGCAGTTTATCGGGGAACACGAACACTGAAGCTTTCTTT.